The TCR beta chain under discussion was sequenced for a study of CXCR3-negative and CXCR3-positive naive CD8 T cells. CD45RO-CCR7+CD27+CD95- expression identified naive CD8+ T cells. Comment on this clonotype: The target antigen is unknown.

CDR3 size: 14 residues. CDR1 is SGHTA, CDR2 FQGTGA, per germline. Study-wide findings and caveats: CXCR3-negative naive cells had less hydrophobic TRB CDR3s than did CXCR3-positive naive cells.

cDNA libraries for TRB were generated by 5' RACE incorporating UMI labels. Reanalyzing the 5' RACE reads, TCRdb keeps one entry per CDR3 protein, without DNA. This table lists tens of thousands of distinct CDR3 sequences. This clonotype was sampled from a human donor in good health. Some clones in this sample may be carry-over from other donors' samples. The rearrangement joins TRBV7-3 to TRBJ1-1. Sequences were obtained from naive CXCR3+ CD8+ T cells from blood. Subset given: CD45RO-CCR7+CD27+CD95- naive CD8+ T cells expressing CXCR3 (TNR3+). Here the CDR3 reads CASSTGPEGTEAFF.